The clone carrying this T cell receptor (beta chain) is termed large (0.1 to 1%). Its specificity is unknown. Trimming stripped 5 bases from V and 5 bases from J, with 12 bases between. Looked up from germline, CDR1 is MNHEY and CDR2 is SVGAGI. The CDR3 is made up of 13 amino acids. Amplification of TCR beta used genomic DNA extracted from peripheral blood. This record belongs to a study of T cell repertoires in aging, cancer and after chemotherapy. Study-wide results and caveats: Rebound thymic output was suggested by rising median generation probability during chemotherapy in each cancer cohort.

Rearranged V-D-J TRB sequences were amplified with a mixed TRB-A/B primer pool. TCRdb re-called the multiplex PCR reads with MiXCR, one entry per CDR3 protein. The data show 2,500 to 3,000 distinct CDR3 sequences, 42% seen once. The gene calls are TRBV6-5 and TRBJ2-5; D gene uncertain. Sequenced input: blood. The TCR originated in a human donor with a blood cancer. The CDR3 loop reads CASSITARETQYF. The CDR3 coding sequence is TGTGCCAGCAGTATCACTGCCAGGGAGACCCAGTACTTC.